These 27 T cell receptor beta chains share one sample of origin, sequenced in a study of control samples from healthy donors and cancer patients. This table comes from immunoSEQ multiplex PCR, and its TCRdb copy is limited to in-frame clones, with some not included. This sample has about 28,000 clones, with 90% to 95% found just once. The sequencing input was PBMCs. These receptors were obtained from a middle-aged man with lung cancer.

Notes on this clone: One end of the junction does not line up with germline, which may come from a read error. The chain employs TRBV6-1 and TRBJ1-1; D is perhaps TRBD1 (6 bases). In germline, CDR1 is MNHNS, CDR2 SASEGT. The length of the CDR3 is 13 residues. Here the CDR3 reads CASCEQGNTEAFF. In nucleotides, the CDR3 is TGTGCCAGCTGTGAACAGGGGAACACTGAAGCTTTCTTT.

This sequence joins TRBV10-3 and TRBJ1-1; 7 bases are a match to TRBD1. The trim removed 2 bases at V and 6 bases at J, leaving 6 bases unmatched. Germline V gives CDR1 ENHRY, CDR2 SYGVKD. The CDR3 extends over 14 amino acids. The CDR3 DNA is TGTGCCATCAGTGAGCTCCTAGGGACAGCTGAAGCTTTCTTT. Amino acid sequence: CAISELLGTAEAFF.

The rearrangement links TRBV5-1 to TRBJ2-3, with 7 bases matching TRBD1. Trimming removed 0 bases from V and 2 bases from J; junction bases left unmatched: 9. The CDR3 is 17 amino acids. Germline V gene lookup returns CDR1 SGHRS and CDR2 YFSETQ. DNA for the CDR3: TGCGCCAGCAGCTTGGGGGGACAGCCTCCTTCCACAGATACGCAGTATTTT. Translation: CASSLGGQPPSTDTQYF.

This chain connects TRBV19 to TRBJ2-5; D is ambiguous. Trimming pared 6 bases from V and 3 bases from J, leaving 14 bases between. Germline CDR1 is LNHDA and CDR2 is SQIVND (reference sequence). The CDR3 runs 14 residues. CDR3 sequence: CASSIRAKEETQYF. In DNA form, the CDR3 reads TGTGCCAGTAGCATACGGGCGAAAGAAGAGACCCAGTACTTC.

The chain recombines TRBV5-4 with TRBJ2-5; 10 bases match TRBD2. V dropped 4 bases and J dropped 5; count of bases not matched to a gene: 11. Germline V lookup: CDR1 SGHNT, CDR2 YYREEE (reference sequence). The CDR3 is made up of 16 amino acids. The CDR3 coding sequence is TGTGCCAGCAGCCCTATTCCTAGCGGGGGCGGGGAGACCCAGTACTTC. It yields the protein CASSPIPSGGGETQYF. The whole variable domain, filled in from reference TRBV5-4 and TRBJ2-5, reads ETGVTQSPTHLIKTRGQQVTLRCSSQSGHNTVSWYQQALGQGPQFIFQYYREEENGRGNFPPRFSGLQFPNYSSELNVNALELDDSALYLCASSPIPSGGGETQYFGPGTRLLVL.

The chain uses TRBV7-6 and TRBJ1-2, with unresolved D. The CDR3 contains 12 residues. V was trimmed by 1 base and J by 8 bases, leaving 8 bases between them. The V gene's germline CDR1 is SGHVS and CDR2 FNYEAQ. The CDR3 sequence: CASSLDGLGYTF. The CDR3 DNA follows: TGTGCCAGCAGCTTAGACGGGTTGGGCTACACCTTC.

The chain couples TRBV23-1 to TRBJ2-2; 7 nucleotides agree with TRBD1. TRBV23-1 is assigned to the ORF class and has an uncertain function. Trimming at V came to 3 bases and at J to 1 base, leaving 11 bases not matched to a gene. The CDR3 is 18 residues long. CDR3 nucleotides: TGCGCCAGCAGTCATGCCAAACCGACAGGGATGAACACCGGGGAGCTGTTTTTT. Translating gives CASSHAKPTGMNTGELFF.

The CDR3 protein is CASSRRGRTSTDTQYF. The CDR3 nucleotides read TGTGCCAGCAGTCGAAGGGGCAGGACCTCCACAGATACGCAGTATTTT. This chain joins TRBV7-9 and TRBJ2-3, with TRBD1 as a possible D gene (5 bases). This CDR3 has 16 residues. Germline CDR1 reads SEHNR; CDR2 reads FQNEAQ (reference sequence). Trimming cost V 6 bases and J 2 bases, with 18 bases left between them.

The chain combines TRBV9 with TRBJ2-2, with 13 bases that match TRBD2. Germline V CDR1 and CDR2: SGDLS, YYNGEE. V lost 3 bases and J lost 6; bases outside the gene matches: 8. The CDR3 is 17 residues long. The CDR3 here is CASSATSGGAFSGELFF. The CDR3 DNA follows: TGTGCCAGCAGCGCAACTAGCGGGGGGGCATTTTCCGGGGAGCTGTTTTTT.

V gene TRBV6-5 combines with J gene TRBJ1-1; 7 bases match TRBD1. The CDR3 is made up of 12 amino acids. Germline CDR1 is MNHEY and CDR2 is SVGAGI. The ends lost 0 bases at V and 11 bases at J; junction bases unmatched: 3. The CDR3 DNA reads TGTGCCAGCAGTTACTCCACAGGGGAGGCTTTCTTT. This translates into CASSYSTGEAFF.

This chain links TRBV9 with TRBJ1-3; D remains unclear. V lost 0 bases to trimming and J lost 0 bases, with 16 bases between them. CDR3 size: 18 residues. Germline CDR1 reads SGDLS; CDR2 reads YYNGEE. CDR3 amino acids: CASSVAPAGYTSGNTIYF. DNA of the CDR3: TGTGCCAGCAGCGTAGCTCCGGCAGGCTACACCTCTGGAAACACCATATATTTT.

V gene TRBV11-2 combines with J gene TRBJ2-1, with TRBD1 identical over 9 bases. Unmatched junction bases numbered 8, after V lost 1 base and J lost 7 bases. There are 16 residues in the CDR3. CDR1 is SGHAT and CDR2 is FQNNGV in the germline V gene. CDR3 loop: CASSLGMGQGKNEQFF. In DNA, the CDR3 is TGTGCCAGCAGCTTAGGGATGGGACAGGGAAAAAATGAGCAGTTCTTC.

The V and J genes are TRBV2 and TRBJ1-2, with a tentative D call TRBD1 (5 bases). V gave up 6 bases and J gave up 1 base, with 9 bases separating them. The CDR3 spans 13 residues. CDR1 SNHLY and CDR2 FYNNEI come from the germline V gene. Here the CDR3 DNA reads TGTGCCAGCAGCCCCGACAGTAACTATGGCTACACCTTC. Translation gives CASSPDSNYGYTF.

The sample holds one count of this clone. This CDR3 is CASSSQSLSGANVLTF. The CDR3 DNA follows: TGTGCCAGCTCATCGCAGAGTCTTTCTGGGGCCAACGTCCTGACTTTC. The genes are TRBV18 and TRBJ2-6, with D unresolved. Germline CDR1 and CDR2: KGHSH and LQKENI. This CDR3 has 16 residues. V lost 5 bases to trimming and J lost 1 base, with 12 bases between them. Combining the CDR3 with reference TRBV18 and TRBJ2-6 gives the whole variable domain NAGVMQNPRHLVRRRGQEARLRCSPMKGHSHVYWYRQLPEEGLKFMVYLQKENIIDESGMPKERFSAEFPKEGPSILRIQQVVRGDSAAYFCASSSQSLSGANVLTFGAGSRLTVL.

CDR3 amino acids: CASSPRTIVYEQFF. The CDR3 bases are TGTGCCAGCAGTCCGAGGACAATTGTATATGAGCAGTTCTTC. This chain connects TRBV27 to TRBJ2-1; D is perhaps TRBD1 (5 bases). V lost 5 bases and J lost 8, with 16 bases in between. This CDR3 region has 14 residues. Germline V gives CDR1 MNHEY, CDR2 SMNVEV (reference sequence).

The J gene is TRBJ2-5, the V gene TRBV6-1, with 7 bases aligning to TRBD2. V gave up 2 bases and J gave up 5 bases; unmatched junction bases: 5. The CDR3 extends over 14 amino acids. Germline V gene data show CDR1 as MNHNS and CDR2 as SASEGT. CDR3 DNA sequence: TGTGCCAGCAGTGAACGGACTAGTCGGGAGACCCAGTACTTC. Encoded protein: CASSERTSRETQYF.

In its sample, this clone was seen once. This chain joins TRBV5-1 and TRBJ2-1; D is perhaps TRBD2 (6 bases). CDR1 is SGHRS, CDR2 YFSETQ, per germline. This CDR3 contains 12 residues. V shed 2 bases and J shed 7 bases, with 7 bases lying between them. The CDR3: CASSFGGNEQFF. In DNA, the CDR3 is TGCGCCAGCAGCTTCGGGGGAAATGAGCAGTTCTTC.

The chain couples TRBV28 to TRBJ1-2, with 7 positions matching TRBD1. This CDR3 region has 15 residues. Germline loops: CDR1 MDHEN, CDR2 SYDVKM. The J segment lost 5 bases and the V segment lost 2 bases, leaving 8 bases of the junction unmatched. Here the CDR3 reads CASSLGDSTLYGYTF. In DNA form, the CDR3 reads TGTGCCAGCAGTTTAGGGGACAGCACCCTATATGGCTACACCTTC.

The chain couples TRBV28 to TRBJ2-7, with D possibly matching TRBD2 (5 bases). The CDR3 sequence is 14 residues long. The germline V gene encodes CDR1 MDHEN and CDR2 SYDVKM. V lost 1 base and J 0 bases, leaving 7 bases between the germline ends. CDR3 in amino acids: CASSLFRDSYEQYF. The CDR3 region has the DNA TGTGCCAGCAGTTTATTTCGGGACTCCTACGAGCAGTACTTC.

This clone was counted once. The rearrangement joins TRBV13 to TRBJ2-2; the D gene is possibly TRBD1 (6 bases). The CDR3 contains 14 residues. CDR1 is PRHDT, CDR2 FYEKMQ, per germline (reference sequence). The V end was cut by 2 bases, the J end by 6 bases, with 10 bases between. For the CDR3, the DNA is TGTGCCAGCAGCTTACGGTGGACAGCCGGGGAGCTGTTTTTT. Translation: CASSLRWTAGELFF.

Remarks on this clone: In the same sample, other DNA sequences code for this CDR3. This rearrangement joins TRBV6-5 to TRBJ2-7, with D perhaps TRBD1 (5 bases). Germline loops: CDR1 MNHEY, CDR2 SVGAGI. The CDR3 has 14 amino acids. V was cut by 0 bases and J by 4 bases, with 10 bases left in between. CDR3 bases: TGTGCCAGCAGTTACTCCTCACCAGGGTACGAGCAGTACTTC. Its protein product is CASSYSSPGYEQYF.

The chain uses TRBV7-9 and TRBJ2-4; TRBD1 matches at 7 bases. Germline V lookup: CDR1 SEHNR, CDR2 FQNEAQ (reference sequence). The CDR3 has 13 residues. The junction had 5 bases not matched to a gene; V was cut back by 5 bases and J by 7 bases. As DNA, the CDR3 is TGTGCCAGCAGCCTAGGGACAGCCAACATTCAGTACTTC. It specifies CASSLGTANIQYF.

This sequence joins TRBV19 and TRBJ1-5, with D hard to call. CDR1 is LNHDA and CDR2 is SQIVND in the germline V gene (reference sequence). The ends were cut back, 5 bases at V and 1 base at J, with 21 bases in the middle. CDR3 length: 18 residues. CDR3 amino acids: CASSAIGSRLPSNQPQHF. Written as DNA, the CDR3 is TGTGCCAGTAGTGCAATAGGAAGCCGTTTACCCAGCAATCAGCCCCAGCATTTT.

This sequence joins TRBV10-1 and TRBJ1-1; TRBD1 is a possible D gene (6 bases). The germline V and J ends were trimmed by 4 bases and 3 bases, with 12 bases remaining between them. Germline CDR1 is WNHNN and CDR2 is SYGVQD (reference sequence). There are 14 residues in the CDR3. This CDR3 reads CASSAGAWDTEAFF. The CDR3 DNA reads as TGCGCCAGCAGTGCGGGGGCGTGGGACACTGAAGCTTTCTTT.

This chain joins TRBV3-1 (or the pseudogene TRBV3-2) and TRBJ1-3, with unresolved D. The CDR3 length is 13 residues. Germline V gene sequence: CDR1 LGHDT, CDR2 YNNKEL (reference sequence). The V end lost 1 base, the J end lost 8 bases, and 9 bases lay between the germline ends. CDR3 residues: CASSQAWRDTIYF. CDR3 nucleotides: TGTGCCAGCAGCCAAGCGTGGCGGGACACCATATATTTT.

CDR3 nucleotide sequence: TGTGCCAGCAGCTTACCAGTCTCCTACGAGCAGTACTTC. Its protein product is CASSLPVSYEQYF. The chain carries TRBV11-2 and TRBJ2-7; D is undetermined. This CDR3 contains 13 residues. Between the trimmed V and J ends, which lost 2 bases and 0 bases, there was a span of 5 bases. Germline V lookup: CDR1 SGHAT, CDR2 FQNNGV.

The chain uses TRBV20-1 and TRBJ2-1, with TRBD2 identical over 8 bases. There are 13 residues in the CDR3. Germline V gene lookup returns CDR1 DFQATT and CDR2 SNEGSKA (reference sequence). After removal of 3 bases from V and 4 bases from J, the junction contained 2 bases not matched to a gene. The CDR3 DNA sequence: TGCAGTGCTAGTCGGGGGGGATACAATGAGCAGTTCTTC. Protein sequence: CSASRGGYNEQFF.